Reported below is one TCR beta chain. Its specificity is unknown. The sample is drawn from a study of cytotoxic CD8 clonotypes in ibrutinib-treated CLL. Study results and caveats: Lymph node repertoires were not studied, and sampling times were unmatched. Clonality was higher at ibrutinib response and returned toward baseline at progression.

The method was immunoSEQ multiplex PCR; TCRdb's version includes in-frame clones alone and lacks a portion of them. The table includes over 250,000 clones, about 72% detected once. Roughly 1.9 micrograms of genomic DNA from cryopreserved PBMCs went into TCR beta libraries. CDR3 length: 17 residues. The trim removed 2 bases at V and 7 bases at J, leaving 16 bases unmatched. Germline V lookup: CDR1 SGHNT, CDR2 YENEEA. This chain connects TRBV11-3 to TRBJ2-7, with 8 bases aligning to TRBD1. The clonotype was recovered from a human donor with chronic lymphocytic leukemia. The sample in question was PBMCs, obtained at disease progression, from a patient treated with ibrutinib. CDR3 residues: CASSLYSDRGPKAEQYF. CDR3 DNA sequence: TGTGCCAGCAGCTTATATAGCGACAGGGGACCAAAAGCGGAGCAGTACTTC.